This record looks at one TCR beta chain sequence and its context. The antigen is unknown. This CDR3 comprises 12 residues. Between the trimmed V and J ends, which lost 5 bases and 6 bases, there was a span of 10 bases. CDR1 is SGHVS, CDR2 FNYEAQ, per germline. Data came from immunoSEQ multiplex PCR; TCRdb stores just in-frame clones and leaves some out. This repertoire shows about 81,000 clones, more than 85% found once; its top ten account for roughly an eighth. This sample was included in a study of OX40 agonist ivuxolimab in advanced cancers. Study overall: Patients achieving partial responses numbered three: one hepatocellular carcinoma case and two cutaneous melanoma cases.

General study points: Mean expanded clone counts were higher in CD8+ than CD4+ T cells.

This clonotype was obtained from an adult with an advanced solid tumor such as melanoma, head and neck, liver or kidney cancer. The genes are TRBV7-6 and TRBJ1-1; tentative D call: TRBD1 (5 bases). The material sequenced was CD4+ or CD8+ T cells sorted from blood, taken in a trial of the OX40 agonist ivuxolimab. This CDR3 is CASSPRGAEAFF. CDR3 in DNA: TGTGCCAGCAGCCCCCGGGGGGCTGAAGCTTTCTTT.